What follows are 12 T cell receptor beta chains derived from one specimen sequenced in a study of beta chain features in type 1 diabetes. All of the isolated RNA was reverse transcribed, so expressed TCRB transcripts were sequenced. Repertoires were generated with immunoSEQ multiplex PCR, while TCRdb's copy carries only in-frame clones and drops some. The sample carries some 270,000 clones, about 8% recorded once. The specimen sequenced was central memory CD4+ T cells from blood. These receptors came from a young woman in good health.

The chain couples TRBV7-2 to TRBJ2-7, with D possibly matching TRBD1 (6 bases). The germline V and J ends were trimmed by 6 bases and 6 bases, with 18 bases remaining between them. The germline CDR1 and CDR2 sequences are SGHTA and FQGNSA. The length of the CDR3 is 14 residues. As DNA, the CDR3 is TGTGCCAGCAGTCCACGACAGGCCCCCGGCGAGCAGTACTTC. Translation: CASSPRQAPGEQYF.

This chain joins TRBV6-5 and TRBJ2-1, with D tentatively TRBD1 (6 bases). This CDR3 region has 11 residues. Looked up from germline, CDR1 is MNHEY and CDR2 is SVGAGI. V was cut by 2 bases and J by 12 bases, with 8 bases left in between. CDR3 in amino acids: CASSYQDRQFF. The CDR3 coding sequence is TGTGCCAGCAGTTACCAGGACAGGCAGTTCTTC.

This clone was observed many times. The chain employs TRBV29-1 and TRBJ1-3, with D unresolved. The germline V gene has CDR1 SQVTM and CDR2 ANQGSEA. There are 14 residues in the CDR3. Trimming stripped 1 base from V and 2 bases from J, with 9 bases between. This CDR3 is CSVEGAVTGNTIYF. Written as DNA, the CDR3 is TGCAGCGTTGAAGGGGCAGTCACTGGAAACACCATATATTTT.

Only a few counts were recorded for this clone. In DNA, the CDR3 is TGTGCCAGCAGTTTCAGTTTAACATCGAGTGGGATTCCAAGCTCCTACGAGCAGTACGTC. Translated: CASSFSLTSSGIPSSYEQYV. The chain carries TRBV28 and TRBJ2-7; D is unresolved. This CDR3 comprises 20 residues. V was pared by 3 bases and J by 0 bases, with 27 bases between. Germline V gene sequence: CDR1 MDHEN, CDR2 SYDVKM.

J is TRBJ2-5 and V is TRBV20-1, with D unclear. Germline V lookup: CDR1 DFQATT, CDR2 SNEGSKA (reference sequence). V was shortened by 4 bases and J by 4 bases, with 7 bases between the two germline ends. CDR3 length: 11 residues. CDR3 sequence (DNA): TGCAGTGCTACTAGTACAGAGACCCAGTACTTC. Translating it yields CSATSTETQYF.

This clone was counted only a few times. The genes are TRBV11-2 and TRBJ2-1; 7 bases agree with TRBD2. The CDR3 is 14 residues long. Germline V gives CDR1 SGHAT, CDR2 FQNNGV. V gave up 6 bases and J gave up 2 bases; unmatched junction bases: 4. CDR3 loop: CASRSSGAYNEQFF. DNA of the CDR3: TGTGCCAGCAGATCAAGCGGGGCCTACAATGAGCAGTTCTTC.

The rearrangement uses TRBV6-6 and TRBJ1-5; tentatively, D is TRBD1 (6 bases). There are 16 residues in the CDR3. CDR1 and CDR2 (germline): MNHNY, SVGAGI (reference sequence). The germline V and J ends were trimmed by 1 base and 1 base, with 11 bases remaining between them. CDR3 sequence: CASSYFLGASNQPQHF. CDR3 in DNA: TGTGCCAGCAGTTACTTTTTGGGGGCGAGCAATCAGCCCCAGCATTTT.

This clone was observed a few times. The chain uses TRBV7-9 and TRBJ2-1, with D possibly being TRBD2 (5 bases). The CDR3 is made up of 15 amino acids. V was clipped by 2 bases and J by 8 bases, with 16 bases between them. Germline CDR1 and CDR2: SEHNR and FQNEAQ (reference sequence). CDR3 in DNA: TGTGCCAGCAGCTTAATCGGGGTAGGGAGCCATGAGCAGTTCTTC. Translating it yields CASSLIGVGSHEQFF.

The genes are TRBV30 and TRBJ2-5; 10 nucleotides agree with TRBD1. V was pared by 1 base and J by 10 bases, with 3 bases of the junction left unmatched. Germline CDR1 GTSNPN, CDR2 SVGIG (reference sequence). The CDR3 runs 12 residues. The CDR3 sequence: CAWSAGQGVQYF. The DNA for the CDR3 is TGTGCCTGGAGTGCAGGACAGGGGGTCCAGTACTTC.

This clone has more than one count but fewer than ten. This sample also contains other DNA sequences that code for the same CDR3. The gene calls are TRBV11-2 and TRBJ2-1, with D tentatively TRBD1 (5 bases). Trimming cost V 3 bases and J 7 bases, with 7 bases left between them. Germline CDR1 SGHAT, CDR2 FQNNGV. The CDR3 runs 12 residues. The CDR3 DNA is TGTGCCAGCAGCTTTAGGGGAAATGAGCAGTTCTTC. Its protein product is CASSFRGNEQFF.

The rearrangement links TRBV29-1 to TRBJ1-1, with no clear D. Germline V gene data show CDR1 as SQVTM and CDR2 as ANQGSEA. The CDR3 length is 12 residues. The V end was cut by 3 bases, the J end by 1 base, with 6 bases between. CDR3 loop: CSVELQNTEAFF. The CDR3 region has the DNA TGCAGCGTTGAGTTGCAGAACACTGAAGCTTTCTTT. Filled out from reference TRBV29-1 and TRBJ1-1, the complete variable domain reads SAVISQKPSRDICQRGTSLTIQCQVDSQVTMMFWYRQQPGQSLTLIATANQGSEATYESGFVIDKFPISRPNLTFSTLTVSNMSPEDSSIYLCSVELQNTEAFFGQGTRLTVV.

This clone was detected only a few times. The chain links TRBV25-1 to TRBJ2-1, with 8 bases identical to TRBD2. With 6 bases clipped from V and 2 bases from J, the junction kept 9 bases outside the gene matches. The CDR3 has 16 residues. Germline V CDR1 and CDR2: MGHDK, SYGVNS. The DNA of the CDR3 is TGTGCCAGCAGCCCGGGAGGGGCGGCAACCTACAATGAGCAGTTCTTC. It specifies CASSPGGAATYNEQFF.